Sequencing of this T cell receptor (beta chain) was carried out in a study of PD-1 blockade in classical Hodgkin lymphoma. Findings and limits, study-wide: According to reports, newly diagnosed patients had lower baseline TCR diversity than healthy donors, and relapsed/refractory patients had lower baseline TCR diversity still.

Germline CDR1 reads SNHLY; CDR2 reads FYNNEI. CDR3 size: 14 residues. Time point here: newly diagnosed, previously untreated cHL patient sample. Thawed PBMCs were the source of CD8+ T cells, obtained through magnetic negative selection. Notes on this clone: What it binds is unknown.

TCRdb's table, derived via immunoSEQ multiplex PCR, lists solely in-frame clones and lacks some. The sample has around 14,000 clones, roughly nine tenths seen once. The chain recombines TRBV2 with TRBJ2-5; 11 bases align to TRBD1. The closer fit of TRBJ2-7 to the DNA end suggests the J call may be wrong. The receptor's source is a human donor with classical Hodgkin lymphoma. The sequenced material came from CD8+ T cells from blood. The CDR3 is CASPGQGATDEQYF. In DNA form, the CDR3 reads TGTGCCAGCCCCGGACAGGGGGCGACAGACGAGCAGTACTTC.